This TCR beta chain was sequenced for a study of control samples from healthy donors and cancer patients. Trimming took off 2 bases at V and 2 bases at J, with 7 bases between the two ends. From germline, CDR1 is SGHRS and CDR2 YFSETQ. The length of the CDR3 is 14 residues. Repertoires were generated with immunoSEQ multiplex PCR, while TCRdb's copy carries only in-frame clones and drops some. This sample's table has about 200,000 clones. This rearrangement joins TRBV5-1 to TRBJ1-4; D not certain. The specimen was blood. The receptor's source is a woman aged 25 to 39 in good health. CDR3 in DNA: TGCGCCAGCAGCTTTGGAGAGACTAATGAAAAACTGTTTTTT. Amino acids: CASSFGETNEKLFF.